These 26 T cell receptor beta chains share one sample of origin, sequenced in a study of Ad26.COV2.S vaccination and SARS-CoV-2 variants. Measured with immunoSEQ multiplex PCR; TCRdb has only the in-frame clones, and not every one. The sample holds about 390,000 clones; 70% to 90% are singletons and the top ten take approximately 3.7%. Treatment here: some 19 received Ad26.COV2.S at low or high dose, single or two shots; roughly 5 received placebo; per-sample allocation not given. Day 63 after the first injection of vaccine or placebo was the sampling time. Sequenced material: peripheral blood, taken in a trial of Ad26.COV2.S vaccine versus placebo. These receptors were obtained from a person between 18 and 59 years old who received the Ad26.COV2.S COVID-19 vaccine or a placebo.

The chain combines TRBV4-3 with TRBJ1-1; D perhaps matches TRBD1 (5 bases). V shed 4 bases and J shed 1 base, with 10 bases lying between them. Germline V gene data show CDR1 as LGHNA and CDR2 as YSLEER. This CDR3 has 14 amino acids. CDR3 bases: TGCGCCAGCAGCCGAACGACAGAGAACACTGAAGCTTTCTTT. This sequence encodes CASSRTTENTEAFF.

V usage is TRBV6-2 or TRBV6-3 and J usage is TRBJ1-1; D unclear. The CDR3 consists of 14 residues. The V gene's germline CDR1 is MNHEY and CDR2 SVGEGT. V was clipped by 2 bases and J by 10 bases, with 17 bases between them. The CDR3 DNA reads as TGTGCCAGCAGTTACCCCGCGGGGTTTTGGGGAGCTTTCTTT. Amino acid sequence: CASSYPAGFWGAFF.

The CDR3 reads CASSVDDRARGAFF. The CDR3 DNA sequence: TGTGCCAGCAGCGTAGATGACAGGGCTCGTGGAGCTTTCTTT. The genes are TRBV9 and TRBJ1-1, with 7 bases that match TRBD1. The CDR3 length is 14 residues. Trimming at V came to 0 bases and at J to 10 bases, leaving 9 bases not matched to a gene. In germline, CDR1 is SGDLS, CDR2 YYNGEE.

This rearrangement joins TRBV5-1 to TRBJ1-1; a weak D match, TRBD1 (6 bases). The germline CDR1 and CDR2 sequences are SGHRS and YFSETQ. The CDR3 sequence is 15 residues long. Trimming stripped 2 bases from V and 4 bases from J, with 15 bases between. CDR3 in amino acids: CASSFQIQTGTEAFF. CDR3 sequence (DNA): TGCGCCAGCAGCTTCCAAATTCAGACAGGCACTGAAGCTTTCTTT.

This clone appeared a single time. The rearrangement links TRBV2 to TRBJ2-2; D unclear. This CDR3 is 13 amino acids long. V gave up 6 bases and J gave up 4 bases, with 9 bases separating them. The germline V gene encodes CDR1 SNHLY and CDR2 FYNNEI. The chain's CDR3 is CASSPPSTGELFF. The CDR3 region has the DNA TGTGCCAGCAGCCCTCCTAGCACCGGGGAGCTGTTTTTT. The full variable domain, with the rest looked up from reference TRBV2 and TRBJ2-2, is EPEVTQTPSHQVTQMGQEVILRCVPISNHLYFYWYRQILGQKVEFLVSFYNNEISEKSEIFDDQFSVERPDGSNFTLKIRSTKLEDSAMYFCASSPPSTGELFFGEGSRLTVL.

Notes on this clone: Other DNA sequences in this sample translate to the same CDR3. This chain joins TRBV27 and TRBJ1-5, with D unresolved. The CDR3 contains 13 residues. Germline assignment: CDR1 MNHEY and CDR2 SMNVEV (reference sequence). The V end was cut by 2 bases, the J end by 7 bases, with 9 bases between. CDR3 nucleotide sequence: TGTGCCAGCAGTTTACGGGAGGGCCAGCCCCAGCATTTT. It specifies CASSLREGQPQHF.

This clone appeared once. The chain links TRBV4-3 to TRBJ1-1; TRBD1 is a possible D gene (5 bases). The CDR3 extends over 16 amino acids. CDR1 LGHNA and CDR2 YSLEER come from the germline V gene. V lost 0 bases, J lost 3 bases, and 14 bases lay in between. The CDR3 sequence: CASSQDTGTRDTEAFF. The CDR3 region has the DNA TGCGCCAGCAGCCAAGATACGGGGACCCGGGACACTGAAGCTTTCTTT.

This rearrangement joins TRBV4-3 to TRBJ2-2, with D possibly matching TRBD2 (6 bases). Trimming removed 5 bases from V and 7 bases from J, with 20 bases in between. Germline CDR1 and CDR2: LGHNA and YSLEER. This CDR3 has 16 amino acids. The CDR3 reads CASSAGTRASGGELFF. In DNA, the CDR3 is TGCGCCAGCAGCGCCGGGACTCGAGCTTCGGGCGGGGAGCTGTTTTTT.

V gene TRBV7-9 combines with J gene TRBJ1-1; D is possibly TRBD1 (5 bases). Germline V gene data show CDR1 as SEHNR and CDR2 as FQNEAQ (reference sequence). The ends were cut back, 5 bases at V and 1 base at J, with 14 bases in the middle. The CDR3 extends over 15 amino acids. The CDR3 spells CASSRTGASNTEAFF. Here the CDR3 DNA reads TGTGCCAGCAGCAGAACAGGAGCATCGAACACTGAAGCTTTCTTT. Using reference TRBV7-9 and TRBJ1-1 for the parts outside the CDR3, the full variable domain is DTGVSQNPRHKITKRGQNVTFRCDPISEHNRLYWYRQTLGQGPEFLTYFQNEAQLEKSRLLSDRFSAERPKGSFSTLEIQRTEQGDSAMYLCASSRTGASNTEAFFGQGTRLTVV.

This clone was detected once. V is TRBV6-5 and J is TRBJ1-5; D is unresolved. Per the germline V gene, CDR1 is MNHEY and CDR2 is SVGAGI. The CDR3 is 13 amino acids. V was shortened by 6 bases and J by 7 bases, with 13 bases between the two germline ends. The CDR3 sequence is CASSTQIQQPQHF. CDR3 coding DNA: TGTGCCAGCAGCACACAGATCCAGCAGCCCCAGCATTTT.

The V gene is TRBV10-3, the J gene TRBJ2-2, with 8 nucleotides matching TRBD2. Germline V lookup: CDR1 ENHRY, CDR2 SYGVKD. This CDR3 region has 16 residues. With 4 bases clipped from V and 3 bases from J, the junction kept 7 bases outside the gene matches. In DNA, the CDR3 is TGTGCCATCAGTGCAACGGGGGGGCCGGACACCGGGGAGCTGTTTTTT. It encodes CAISATGGPDTGELFF.

The CDR3: CASSYPSGGDQETQYF. The CDR3 nucleotides are TGTGCCAGCAGTTACCCCTCGGGGGGAGACCAAGAGACCCAGTACTTC. The chain recombines TRBV6-2 or TRBV6-3 with TRBJ2-5; 7 nucleotides line up with TRBD2. CDR1 and CDR2 from the germline V gene are MNHEY and SVGEGT. Unmatched junction bases numbered 6, after V lost 2 bases and J lost 0 bases. The CDR3 has 16 residues.

The V and J genes are TRBV6-6 and TRBJ2-7; 14 bases map to TRBD2. Germline lookup yields CDR1 MNHNY and CDR2 SVGAGI (reference sequence). The CDR3 sequence is 19 residues long. The V gene end was trimmed by 5 bases and the J gene end by 0 bases; junction bases not matched to a gene: 12. CDR3 in amino acids: CASSLPPGLAGAISYEQYF. The CDR3, as DNA: TGTGCCAGCAGTCTACCACCGGGACTAGCGGGGGCCATCTCCTACGAGCAGTACTTC.

The chain recombines TRBV7-2 with TRBJ2-3, with a tentative D call TRBD2 (5 bases). CDR1 is SGHTA and CDR2 is FQGNSA in the germline V gene. Trimming took off 1 base at V and 6 bases at J, with 11 bases between the two ends. The CDR3 is 14 amino acids. The CDR3 loop reads CASSLGPGSDTQYF. Written as DNA, the CDR3 is TGTGCCAGCAGCTTAGGCCCGGGATCCGATACGCAGTATTTT. The whole variable domain, remainder taken from reference TRBV7-2 and TRBJ2-3, is GAGVSQSPSNKVTEKGKDVELRCDPISGHTALYWYRQSLGQGLEFLIYFQGNSAPDKSGLPSDRFSAERTGGSVSTLTIQRTQQEDSAVYLCASSLGPGSDTQYFGPGTRLTVL.

J is TRBJ1-1 and V is TRBV5-1; the match to TRBD1 covers 9 bases. The CDR3 has 14 amino acids. From germline, CDR1 is SGHRS and CDR2 YFSETQ. V lost 2 bases to trimming and J lost 5 bases; unmatched junction nucleotides: 4. The CDR3 loop reads CASSLQGAITEAFF. As DNA, the CDR3 is TGCGCCAGCAGCTTACAGGGGGCGATTACTGAAGCTTTCTTT.

The chain couples TRBV7-2 to TRBJ1-3, with TRBD1 matching 8 bases. The CDR3 runs to 17 residues. The junction had 9 bases not matched to a gene; V was cut back by 1 base and J by 4 bases. CDR1 and CDR2 (germline): SGHTA, FQGNSA. CDR3 nucleotides: TGTGCCAGCAGCTTAGGTTTTCAGGGGGCGAGAGGAAACACCATATATTTT. Amino acids: CASSLGFQGARGNTIYF.

The rearrangement uses TRBV3-1 (or the pseudogene TRBV3-2) and TRBJ2-2, with D uncertain. This CDR3 has 16 residues. The ends were cut back, 1 base at V and 1 base at J, with 10 bases in the middle. The germline CDR1 and CDR2 sequences are LGHDT and YNNKEL (reference sequence). Here the CDR3 DNA reads TGTGCCAGCAGCCAAGTTTGGACGGGGAACACCGGGGAGCTGTTTTTT. Residues: CASSQVWTGNTGELFF.

This clone turned up a few times. The rearrangement links TRBV11-2 to TRBJ1-6; no reliable D call. CDR1 is SGHAT and CDR2 is FQNNGV in the germline V gene. The CDR3 length is 16 residues. V lost 0 bases and J lost 14, with 20 bases in between. CDR3 in amino acids: CASSLDLGKRTESLHF. The CDR3 nucleotides are TGTGCCAGCAGCTTAGATCTTGGAAAGAGGACTGAGTCCCTCCACTTT.

The rearrangement links TRBV6-1 to TRBJ1-3; TRBD1 matches at 7 bases. The junction had 3 bases not matched to a gene; V was cut back by 1 base and J by 0 bases. Germline CDR1 MNHNS, CDR2 SASEGT. CDR3 length: 16 amino acids. The CDR3 region is CASSEGQGSSGNTIYF. In nucleotides, the CDR3 is TGTGCCAGCAGTGAAGGACAGGGCTCCTCTGGAAACACCATATATTTT.

This rearrangement joins TRBV18 to TRBJ2-7; the match to TRBD1 covers 7 bases. J lost 1 base, V lost 2 bases, and 5 bases had no gene match. Per germline, CDR1 KGHSH and CDR2 LQKENI. The CDR3 has 15 residues. CDR3 coding DNA: TGTGCCAGCTCACCAGCCGGGACAGAATCCTACGAGCAGTACTTC. Protein sequence: CASSPAGTESYEQYF.

This clone was counted a single time. The gene calls are TRBV15 and TRBJ1-3; D is unclear. This CDR3 has 15 amino acids. Trimming took off 0 bases at V and 1 base at J, with 7 bases between the two ends. Germline V gene sequence: CDR1 LNHNV, CDR2 YYDKDF (reference sequence). CDR3 nucleotides: TGTGCCACCAGCAGAGATGTAGGTTCTGGAAACACCATATATTTT. It specifies CATSRDVGSGNTIYF.

The genes are TRBV3-1 (or the pseudogene TRBV3-2) and TRBJ1-5; no firm D call. Germline values: CDR1 LGHDT, CDR2 YNNKEL (reference sequence). The CDR3 consists of 14 residues. The V end was cut by 5 bases, the J end by 7 bases, with 15 bases between. CDR3 sequence reads: CASSRGQARQPQHF. The CDR3 DNA sequence: TGTGCCAGCAGCAGAGGGCAGGCGAGGCAGCCCCAGCATTTT.

This rearrangement joins TRBV7-6 to TRBJ2-1; D remains ambiguous. Germline assignment: CDR1 SGHVS and CDR2 FNYEAQ. With 5 bases removed from V and 6 bases from J, the gap between germline ends came to 17 bases. The CDR3 is 15 amino acids. The DNA of the CDR3 is TGTGCCAGCAGCGAAGAGATCCTGGCTCTCAATGAGCAGTTCTTC. It yields the protein CASSEEILALNEQFF. The full variable domain, in which reference TRBV7-6 and TRBJ2-1 provide the parts outside the CDR3, is GAGVSQSPRYKVTKRGQDVALRCDPISGHVSLYWYRQALGQGPEFLTYFNYEAQQDKSGLPNDRFSAERPEGSISTLTIQRTEQRDSAMYRCASSEEILALNEQFFGPGTRLTVL.

The V and J genes are TRBV15 and TRBJ1-1; D is unclear. Per the germline V gene, CDR1 is LNHNV and CDR2 is YYDKDF (reference sequence). This CDR3 region has 13 residues. V gave up 5 bases and J gave up 5 bases, with 12 bases separating them. The CDR3, as DNA: TGTGCCACCAGCTTTACTGGGAGAACTGAAGCTTTCTTT. This translates into CATSFTGRTEAFF.

The J gene is TRBJ1-1, the V gene TRBV2; unclear D gene. This CDR3 region has 12 residues. Germline V gene sequence: CDR1 SNHLY, CDR2 FYNNEI. Trimming removed 8 bases at V and 8 bases at J, with 15 bases between. The CDR3, as DNA: TGTGCCAGCCATCTTGAAGGAACAGAAGCTTTCTTT. Amino acids: CASHLEGTEAFF.

J is TRBJ1-5 and V is TRBV19, with 9 bases identical to TRBD1. Germline CDR1 is LNHDA and CDR2 is SQIVND (reference sequence). Trimming took 5 bases from V and 5 from J; bases not matched to a gene: 4. The CDR3 has 14 amino acids. CDR3 loop: CASSLTGGYQPQHF. In DNA, the CDR3 is TGTGCCAGTAGTCTAACAGGGGGCTATCAGCCCCAGCATTTT.